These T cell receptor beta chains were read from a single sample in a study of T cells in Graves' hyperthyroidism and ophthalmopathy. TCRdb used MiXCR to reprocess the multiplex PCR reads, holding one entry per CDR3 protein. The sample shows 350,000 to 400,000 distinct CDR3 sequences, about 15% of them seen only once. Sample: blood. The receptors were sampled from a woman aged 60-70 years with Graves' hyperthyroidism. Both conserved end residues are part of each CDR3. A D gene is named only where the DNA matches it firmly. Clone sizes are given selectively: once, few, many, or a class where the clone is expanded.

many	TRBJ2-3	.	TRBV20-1	TGCAGTGCTAGACCCCCCATAGTTACAGATACGCAGTATTTT	CSARPPIVTDTQYF
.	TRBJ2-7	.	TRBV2	TGTGCCAGCAGTTTAGGCCGTGGGGTAGACGAGCAGTACTTC	CASSLGRGVDEQYF
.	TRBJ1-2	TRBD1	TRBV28	TGTGCCAGCAGTTTAAACCGAGGACAGGGAAGGACCGACTATGGCTACACCTTC	CASSLNRGQGRTDYGYTF
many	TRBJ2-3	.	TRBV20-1	TGCAGTGCTCCCCCGGGGAGCGGGTTATACTCCACAGATACGCAGTATTTT	CSAPPGSGLYSTDTQYF
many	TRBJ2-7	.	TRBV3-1	TGTGCCAGCAGCCAGTGGCGGGAAGTCCACGAGCAGTACTTC	CASSQWREVHEQYF
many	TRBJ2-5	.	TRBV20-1	TGCAGTGCTTTGACAGGTCTGGAGACCCAGTACTTC	CSALTGLETQYF
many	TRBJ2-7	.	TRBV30	TGTGCCTGGAGTGTCGGGGCTAGCGGTCTAGGGGGCTACGAGCAGTACTTC	CAWSVGASGLGGYEQYF
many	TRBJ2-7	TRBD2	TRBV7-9	TGTGCCAGCAGCACACCCGGGACTACCTACGAGCAGTACTTC	CASSTPGTTYEQYF
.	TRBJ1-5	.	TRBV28	TGTGCCAGCCAAGTACAGGGTAATCAGCCCCAGCATTTT	CASQVQGNQPQHF
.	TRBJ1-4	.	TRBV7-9	TGTGCCAGCAGCTTTCGGGCAACTAATGAAAAACTGTTTTTT	CASSFRATNEKLFF
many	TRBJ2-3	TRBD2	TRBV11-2	TGTGCCAGCAGCTTATACGGGAGGGCCACGGGAGATACGCAGTATTTT	CASSLYGRATGDTQYF
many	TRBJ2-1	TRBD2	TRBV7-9	TGTGCCAGCAGCGTAGGGACTAGCGGGAGGCCATATAATGAGCAGTTCTTC	CASSVGTSGRPYNEQFF
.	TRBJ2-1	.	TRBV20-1	TGCAGTGCCCTAGGGGGGCGGGAGCAGTTCTTC	CSALGGREQFF
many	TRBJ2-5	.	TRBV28	TGTGCCAGCAGTTTAACGGGGAGTGCAATGTCCCAGTACTTC	CASSLTGSAMSQYF
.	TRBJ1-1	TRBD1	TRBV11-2	TGTGCCAGCAGCGAAGCGGGACAGGGGAACACTGAAGCTTTCTTT	CASSEAGQGNTEAFF
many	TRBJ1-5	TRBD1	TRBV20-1	TGCAGTGCTAGACCTAAGACAGGGGGGGATCAGCCCCAGCATTTT	CSARPKTGGDQPQHF
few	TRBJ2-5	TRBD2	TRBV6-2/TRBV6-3	TGTGCCAGCAGTTACTCTGGGGGGGACTTAGAGACCCAGTACTTC	CASSYSGGDLETQYF
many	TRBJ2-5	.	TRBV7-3	TGTGCCAGCAGCCCACATTCGGAAGAGACCCAGTACTTC	CASSPHSEETQYF
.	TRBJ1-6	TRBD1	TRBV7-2	TGTGCCAGCAGCCCACGGACAGGGCTGAATAATTCACCCCTCCACTTT	CASSPRTGLNNSPLHF
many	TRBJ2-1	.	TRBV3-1	TGTGCCAGCAGCTTCGGGTCCTGGGATGAGCAGTTCTTC	CASSFGSWDEQFF
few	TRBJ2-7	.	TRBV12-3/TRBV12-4	TGTGCCAGCGGAATTAACAGGGACCCCTACGAGCAGTACTTC	CASGINRDPYEQYF
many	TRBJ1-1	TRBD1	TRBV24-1	TGTGCCACCAGTGATCATACAGGGGTTGAAGCTTTCTTT	CATSDHTGVEAFF
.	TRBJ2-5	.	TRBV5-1	TGCGCCAGCAGCCCTTTGTCTGGGGGCGCTGGGGAGACCCAGTACTTC	CASSPLSGGAGETQYF
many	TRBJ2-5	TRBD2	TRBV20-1	TGCAGTGCTAGGGTAGCGGGAGGGCAAGAGACCCAGTACTTC	CSARVAGGQETQYF
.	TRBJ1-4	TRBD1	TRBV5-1	TGCGCCAGCAGCGCGGACAGGGGCGACGAAAAACTGTTTTTT	CASSADRGDEKLFF
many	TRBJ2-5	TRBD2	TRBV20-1	TGCAGTGCTATTGCGGGAGGGAATAACCAAGAGACCCAGTACTTC	CSAIAGGNNQETQYF
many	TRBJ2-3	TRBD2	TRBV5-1	TGCGCCAGCAGAAAAGCGGGAGGGTTAGTCGGCACAGATACGCAGTATTTT	CASRKAGGLVGTDTQYF
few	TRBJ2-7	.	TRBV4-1	TGCGCCAGCAGCCAAGAGTGGCACGGGACCTACGAGCAGTACTTC	CASSQEWHGTYEQYF
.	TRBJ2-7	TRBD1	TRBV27	TGTGCCAGCACCGACAGGGTCTCCTACGAGCAGTACTTC	CASTDRVSYEQYF
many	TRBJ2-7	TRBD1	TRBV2	TGTGCCAGCGTCAACAGGGGAACCTCCTACGAGCAGTACTTC	CASVNRGTSYEQYF